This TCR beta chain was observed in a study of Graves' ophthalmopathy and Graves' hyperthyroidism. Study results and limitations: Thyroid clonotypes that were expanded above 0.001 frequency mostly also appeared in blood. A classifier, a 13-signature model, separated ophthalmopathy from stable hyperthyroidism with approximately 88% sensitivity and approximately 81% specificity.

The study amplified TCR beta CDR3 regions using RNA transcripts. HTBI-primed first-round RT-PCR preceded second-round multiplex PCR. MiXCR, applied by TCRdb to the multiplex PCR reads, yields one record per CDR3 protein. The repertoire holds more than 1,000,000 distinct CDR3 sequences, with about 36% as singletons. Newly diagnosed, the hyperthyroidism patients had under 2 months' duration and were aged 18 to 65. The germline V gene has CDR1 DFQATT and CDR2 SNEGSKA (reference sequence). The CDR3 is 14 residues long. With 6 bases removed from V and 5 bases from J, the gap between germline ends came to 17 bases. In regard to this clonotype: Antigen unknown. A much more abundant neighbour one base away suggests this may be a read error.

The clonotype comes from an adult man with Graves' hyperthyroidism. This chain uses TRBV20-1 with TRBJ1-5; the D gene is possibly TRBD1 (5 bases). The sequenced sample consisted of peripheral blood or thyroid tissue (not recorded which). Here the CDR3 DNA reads TGCAGTGCAGGGATCGGGGACGCCGATCAGCCCCAGCATTTT. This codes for CSAGIGDADQPQHF.